These 29 T cell receptor beta chains were sequenced from one sample in a study of beta chain features in type 1 diabetes. Expressed TCRB transcripts got sequenced, as all isolated RNA was reverse transcribed. Generated by immunoSEQ multiplex PCR, the TCRdb table keeps only in-frame clones and is missing some. The top ten clones hold roughly 2% of a sample with about 38,000 clones, around 60% of them seen once. Sequencing used Tregs from blood. The receptor source for this set is a woman in her 30s in good health.

The chain employs TRBV5-6 and TRBJ2-7, with TRBD1 matching over 7 bases. Unmatched junction bases numbered 7, after V lost 4 bases and J lost 0 bases. This CDR3 spans 15 amino acids. The V gene's germline CDR1 is SGHDT and CDR2 YYEEEE. Here the CDR3 reads CASSRTGAGSYEQYF. The CDR3 coding sequence is TGTGCCAGCAGCAGAACAGGGGCGGGCTCCTACGAGCAGTACTTC.

The V gene is TRBV27, the J gene TRBJ1-1; 9 bases match TRBD1. V gave up 4 bases and J gave up 10 bases; unmatched junction bases: 13. Looked up from germline, CDR1 is MNHEY and CDR2 is SMNVEV (reference sequence). CDR3 length equals 15 residues. CDR3 DNA sequence: TGTGCCAGCAGTTCCCCCTCCCTGGGACAGGGTGGAGCTTTCTTT. This gives the protein CASSSPSLGQGGAFF.

This clone was observed a few times. The rearrangement uses TRBV18 and TRBJ2-5; 9 nucleotides agree with TRBD1. J lost 4 bases, V lost 4 bases, and 7 bases had no gene match. CDR3 length equals 15 residues. The germline CDR1 and CDR2 sequences are KGHSH and LQKENI. CDR3 loop: CASSHRGPDLETQYF. In nucleotides, the CDR3 is TGTGCCAGCTCACACAGGGGGCCAGATTTAGAGACCCAGTACTTC.

The chain couples TRBV18 to TRBJ2-7; a possible D gene is TRBD1 (7 bases). The V end was cut by 1 base, the J end by 2 bases, with 9 bases between. The CDR3 loop spans 14 amino acids. The germline gives CDR1 KGHSH, CDR2 LQKENI. This chain's CDR3 is CASSPLRGAYEQYF. CDR3 sequence (DNA): TGTGCCAGCTCACCACTCAGGGGGGCCTACGAGCAGTACTTC.

This clone was picked up a small number of times. The CDR3 spells CASSFPLAGLSYNEQFF. For the CDR3, the DNA is TGTGCCAGCAGCTTCCCCCTAGCGGGGTTATCCTACAATGAGCAGTTCTTC. The chain is built from TRBV7-2 and TRBJ2-1, with 9 bases that match TRBD2. The germline CDR1 and CDR2 sequences are SGHTA and FQGNSA. V was clipped by 3 bases and J by 1 base; unmatched bases: 7. The CDR3 has 17 amino acids.

This clone was observed a handful of times. The chain recombines TRBV7-9 with TRBJ2-1, with 13 bases that match TRBD2. The V segment lost 5 bases and the J segment 6 bases; nucleotides outside the gene matches: 7. CDR3 length: 16 residues. CDR1 is SEHNR, CDR2 FQNEAQ, per germline (reference sequence). DNA of the CDR3: TGTGCCAGCAGCCAACTAGCGGGAGGGCCAACCAATGAGCAGTTCTTC. Protein: CASSQLAGGPTNEQFF.

The V and J genes are TRBV10-3 and TRBJ2-3, with 9 positions matching TRBD2. Germline lookup yields CDR1 ENHRY and CDR2 SYGVKD. Unmatched junction bases numbered 6, after V lost 6 bases and J lost 2 bases. The CDR3 totals 15 residues. The CDR3 bases are TGTGCCATCAGGGCGACTAGCGGCTTCACAGATACGCAGTATTTT. Its protein product is CAIRATSGFTDTQYF.

This chain joins TRBV19 and TRBJ2-3; TRBD2 might be the D (5 bases). The CDR3 consists of 11 residues. Trimming shortened V by 3 bases and J by 10 bases, and 8 bases separated the two germline ends. CDR1 and CDR2 (germline): LNHDA, SQIVND (reference sequence). CDR3 loop: CASSMGSPQYF. The CDR3 region has the DNA TGTGCCAGTAGTATGGGGAGTCCGCAGTATTTT.

This chain joins TRBV21-1 and TRBJ2-1; TRBD2 is the table's D call and was not checked against the DNA. TRBV21-1 is a pseudogene. The CDR3 is made up of 17 amino acids. The CDR3 DNA is TGTGCCAGCAGCCTTCCTAACGGGAGCGGTTCCTACAATGAGCAGTTCTTC. Its translation: CASSLPNGSGSYNEQFF.

The rearrangement joins TRBV7-3 to TRBJ2-3, with 7 bases matching TRBD1. In germline, CDR1 is SGHTA, CDR2 FQGTGA. Unmatched junction bases numbered 14, after V lost 8 bases and J lost 6 bases. The CDR3 length is 15 residues. The CDR3 DNA follows: TGTGCCAGCGCTTGGGACAGACCCTCGTCGGATACGCAGTATTTT. Translating it yields CASAWDRPSSDTQYF.

This chain connects TRBV19 to TRBJ2-7, with D perhaps TRBD1 (6 bases). The CDR3 spans 17 residues. V lost 5 bases and J 3 bases, leaving 23 bases between the germline ends. Germline V gene data show CDR1 as LNHDA and CDR2 as SQIVND (reference sequence). The CDR3 nucleotides read TGTGCCAGTAGTGCCTACCGGGACAAGGCCATGGACTACGAGCAGTACTTC. Encoded protein: CASSAYRDKAMDYEQYF.

This clone was counted only a few times. This chain connects TRBV29-1 to TRBJ2-3, with 8 bases identical to TRBD2. The CDR3 consists of 14 residues. Germline CDR1 reads SQVTM; CDR2 reads ANQGSEA. V lost 8 bases to trimming and J lost 3 bases; unmatched junction nucleotides: 10. CDR3 DNA sequence: TGCAGCTACCTAACGGGACTAGGTACAGATACGCAGTATTTT. This sequence encodes CSYLTGLGTDTQYF.

V gene TRBV6-6 combines with J gene TRBJ2-3, with 8 bases lining up with TRBD2. The germline gives CDR1 MNHNY, CDR2 SVGAGI (reference sequence). V dropped 5 bases and J dropped 2; count of bases not matched to a gene: 9. The CDR3 length is 16 residues. The CDR3 protein is CASSPGLARNTDTQYF. The CDR3, as DNA: TGTGCCAGCAGTCCCGGACTAGCAAGGAACACAGATACGCAGTATTTT.

This sequence joins TRBV7-9 and TRBJ2-3; D may be TRBD1 (5 bases). Germline V gives CDR1 SEHNR, CDR2 FQNEAQ (reference sequence). V was cut by 11 bases and J by 2 bases, with 14 bases left in between. CDR3 length: 13 residues. The CDR3 loop is CASRQSPTDTQYF. CDR3 sequence (DNA): TGTGCCTCCCGACAGAGCCCCACAGATACGCAGTATTTT.

J is TRBJ2-1 and V is TRBV7-3; TRBD1 might be the D (6 bases). The CDR3 length is 13 residues. Trimming took off 5 bases at V and 10 bases at J, with 15 bases between the two ends. Germline V gene data show CDR1 as SGHTA and CDR2 as FQGTGA. CDR3 in amino acids: CASSPNRAEEQFF. CDR3 nucleotide sequence: TGTGCCAGCAGCCCGAACAGGGCAGAGGAGCAGTTCTTC.

The chain has TRBV7-2 and TRBJ2-7, with 10 bases matching TRBD2. This CDR3 region has 14 residues. Germline V CDR1 and CDR2: SGHTA, FQGNSA. The ends lost 4 bases at V and 7 bases at J; junction bases unmatched: 7. CDR3 amino acids: CASSYLAGEGEQYF. CDR3 in DNA: TGTGCCAGCAGCTACCTAGCGGGAGAAGGGGAGCAGTACTTC.

The chain employs TRBV5-1 and TRBJ2-1; the match to TRBD2 covers 12 bases. There are 18 residues in the CDR3. V lost 4 bases and J lost 4; bases outside the gene matches: 12. Germline values: CDR1 SGHRS, CDR2 YFSETQ. CDR3 loop: CASSGLAGGLGGYNEQFF. The CDR3 region has the DNA TGCGCCAGCAGCGGCCTAGCGGGAGGGCTCGGGGGATACAATGAGCAGTTCTTC.

This chain connects TRBV7-3 to TRBJ2-1; 14 nucleotides align to TRBD2. The length of the CDR3 is 18 residues. V was clipped by 1 base and J by 5 bases; unmatched bases: 7. Germline V gene lookup returns CDR1 SGHTA and CDR2 FQGTGA. The CDR3 DNA reads as TGTGCCAGCAGCTTAAACCCCGGACTAGCGGGAGGACACAATGAGCAGTTCTTC. This codes for CASSLNPGLAGGHNEQFF. Looking up the rest from reference TRBV7-3 and TRBJ2-1 gives the full variable domain: GAGVSQTPSNKVTEKGKYVELRCDPISGHTALYWYRQSLGQGPEFLIYFQGTGAADDSGLPNDRFFAVRPEGSVSTLKIQRTERGDSAVYLCASSLNPGLAGGHNEQFFGPGTRLTVL.

The table lists this clone with a few counts. The chain uses TRBV7-9 and TRBJ1-1, with no clear D. This CDR3 is 14 amino acids long. Looked up from germline, CDR1 is SEHNR and CDR2 is FQNEAQ (reference sequence). V dropped 0 bases and J dropped 3 bases, with 8 bases sitting between them. The CDR3 reads CASSLALAYTEAFF. CDR3 DNA sequence: TGTGCCAGCAGCTTAGCGTTGGCCTACACTGAAGCTTTCTTT.

The V call is TRBV6-5, the J call TRBJ2-3, with D perhaps TRBD1 (6 bases). Germline CDR1 and CDR2: MNHEY and SVGAGI. The V and J ends lost 5 bases and 6 bases respectively, with 18 bases between them. This CDR3 has 15 residues. The CDR3 is CASSPLAQQGDTQYF. As DNA, the CDR3 is TGTGCCAGCAGTCCTCTGGCGCAGCAGGGGGATACGCAGTATTTT.

This clone was detected a few times. V and J are TRBV4-3 and TRBJ2-5, with TRBD2 identical over 12 bases. The V gene end was trimmed by 1 base and the J gene end by 5 bases; junction bases not matched to a gene: 14. The CDR3 is 19 residues long. Germline CDR1 LGHNA, CDR2 YSLEER. CDR3 residues: CASSQALAGGPISAETQYF. The CDR3 bases are TGCGCCAGCAGCCAAGCCCTAGCGGGAGGGCCAATAAGTGCGGAGACCCAGTACTTC.

CDR3 sequence: CASSYSDRGLGEQFF. CDR3 nucleotide sequence: TGTGCCAGCAGTTACTCGGACAGGGGTCTAGGTGAGCAGTTCTTC. The chain carries TRBV6-6 and TRBJ2-1; 9 bases match TRBD1. From germline, CDR1 is MNHNY and CDR2 SVGAGI (reference sequence). CDR3 length: 15 amino acids. The ends lost 0 bases at V and 9 bases at J; junction bases unmatched: 6.

This clone has a handful of counts. J is TRBJ1-2 and V is TRBV30; D is ambiguous. Trimming pared 2 bases from V and 1 base from J, leaving 2 bases between. The CDR3 loop spans 11 amino acids. Germline V CDR1 and CDR2: GTSNPN, SVGIG (reference sequence). The CDR3 nucleotides are TGTGCCTGGAGTTATAACTATGGCTACACCTTC. Translation gives CAWSYNYGYTF.

The V and J genes are TRBV28 and TRBJ2-3, with 12 bases aligning to TRBD2. Looked up from germline, CDR1 is MDHEN and CDR2 is SYDVKM. The CDR3 spans 17 residues. V lost 4 bases and J lost 0; bases outside the gene matches: 5. The CDR3 sequence: CASSSSSGRDSTDTQYF. The CDR3 DNA reads TGTGCCAGCAGTTCCTCTAGCGGGAGGGATAGCACAGATACGCAGTATTTT.

This clone was detected a few times. This chain joins TRBV2 and TRBJ2-7, with 8 positions matching TRBD1. CDR1 SNHLY and CDR2 FYNNEI come from the germline V gene. J lost 4 bases, V lost 7 bases, and 9 bases had no gene match. The CDR3 spans 14 residues. The CDR3 protein is CASTPTGVDYEQYF. The CDR3 coding sequence is TGTGCCAGCACTCCGACAGGGGTTGATTACGAGCAGTACTTC.

The chain employs TRBV5-4 and TRBJ2-3; the match to TRBD2 covers 9 bases. Germline V gives CDR1 SGHNT, CDR2 YYREEE (reference sequence). V lost 1 base, J lost 4 bases, and 7 bases stayed unmatched. The CDR3 consists of 16 residues. CDR3 DNA: TGTGCCAGCAGCTTGAAGGCGGGAGGGCGCTCAGATACGCAGTATTTT. Translating it yields CASSLKAGGRSDTQYF. Drawing the rest from reference TRBV5-4 and TRBJ2-3, the complete variable domain is ETGVTQSPTHLIKTRGQQVTLRCSSQSGHNTVSWYQQALGQGPQFIFQYYREEENGRGNFPPRFSGLQFPNYSSELNVNALELDDSALYLCASSLKAGGRSDTQYFGPGTRLTVL.

The rearrangement joins TRBV2 to TRBJ2-7, with D possibly being TRBD1 (5 bases). The CDR3 runs to 12 residues. Germline CDR1 is SNHLY and CDR2 is FYNNEI. V lost 8 bases, J lost 4 bases, and 12 bases lay in between. The CDR3 is CASGGDSYEQYF. CDR3 DNA: TGTGCCAGCGGTGGTGACAGTTACGAGCAGTACTTC.

The genes are TRBV5-1 and TRBJ2-3; unclear D gene. In germline, CDR1 is SGHRS, CDR2 YFSETQ. The ends were cut back, 4 bases at V and 4 bases at J, with 16 bases in the middle. The CDR3 spans 15 residues. The CDR3 region has the DNA TGCGCCAGCAGCCCGGCTCTGAGTGGGCCAGATACGCAGTATTTT. Its protein is CASSPALSGPDTQYF.

This chain connects TRBV7-9 to TRBJ2-1, with 8 bases fitting TRBD1. With V trimmed by 4 bases and J by 5 bases, 7 bases remained unmatched. The CDR3 has 15 residues. Germline V gives CDR1 SEHNR, CDR2 FQNEAQ (reference sequence). The CDR3 sequence: CASSSWDRSDNEQFF. For the CDR3, the DNA is TGTGCCAGCAGCTCCTGGGACAGGTCGGACAATGAGCAGTTCTTC.